This T cell receptor beta chain comes out of a study of T cells after yellow fever vaccination. Deletions cut 6 bases from V and 0 bases from J, with 11 bases between. This CDR3 region has 15 residues. UMIs were added to TCR cDNA along with a universal primer site when it was made by 5'RACE template switching. TCRdb itself ran the 5' RACE reads through MiXCR, one entry per CDR3 protein. The data contain nearly 300,000 distinct CDR3 sequences, 8.5% to 10% of them singletons. This clonotype was detected a few times. No antigen is known for it. Notes on the study in general: There was a possibility that FACS-sorted repertoires contained abundant clonotypes contaminating from the bulk population.

The rearrangement joins TRBV12-3 or TRBV12-4 to TRBJ1-4, with a weak D call TRBD1 (5 bases). This clonotype was obtained from a man between 18 and 35 years old who received the YFV17D yellow fever vaccine. Source: CD4+ T cells sorted from PBMCs, taken 5 days after the yellow fever booster vaccination. CDR3 loop: CASSLGGSTNEKLFF. CDR3 coding DNA: TGTGCCAGCAGCCTTGGGGGATCAACTAATGAAAAACTGTTTTTT.